These 11 T cell receptor beta chains originate from one sample sequenced in a study of cytomegalovirus exposure and HLA in healthy donors. PCR involved 60 Vbeta and 13 Jbeta primers. Clones were read by immunoSEQ multiplex PCR, and TCRdb kept only the in-frame ones, dropping some. The profile covers 120,000 or so clones, with 80% appearing a single time and 2% to 3% taken by the ten largest. The sequencing input was PBMCs. These receptors came from a man aged 25-45 years in good health and CMV-seronegative.

The chain is built from TRBV9 and TRBJ1-1; 8 bases align to TRBD1. The CDR3 runs 14 residues. Germline V gives CDR1 SGDLS, CDR2 YYNGEE. V was pared by 5 bases and J by 1 base, with 4 bases of the junction left unmatched. The CDR3 protein is CASSGGTGNTEAFF. In DNA, the CDR3 is TGTGCCAGCAGTGGCGGGACAGGGAACACTGAAGCTTTCTTT.

The chain combines TRBV9 with TRBJ2-1, with 8 bases fitting TRBD2. The CDR3 covers 15 residues. Germline V gene lookup returns CDR1 SGDLS and CDR2 YYNGEE. V gave up 3 bases and J gave up 8 bases; unmatched junction bases: 10. CDR3 protein: CASSASGTRGDEQFF. CDR3 sequence (DNA): TGTGCCAGCAGCGCATCCGGGACTAGAGGCGATGAGCAGTTCTTC.

The J gene is TRBJ2-3, the V gene TRBV28, with 10 bases aligning to TRBD2. CDR1 is MDHEN and CDR2 is SYDVKM in the germline V gene. The CDR3 loop spans 16 amino acids. J was trimmed by 5 bases and V by 8 bases; bases with no gene match: 13. The CDR3 DNA sequence: TGTGCCAGCCGATCAAGCGGGAGGGGTAGGGGAGATACGCAGTATTTT. It yields the protein CASRSSGRGRGDTQYF.

In DNA form, the CDR3 reads TGTGCCAGCAGCACGATTGCAGGGGGAAATCAGCCCCAGCATTTT. This encodes CASSTIAGGNQPQHF. J is TRBJ1-5 and V is TRBV5-5, with 7 nucleotides matching TRBD1. V lost 4 bases, J lost 4 bases, and 8 bases stayed unmatched. Germline V lookup: CDR1 SGHKS, CDR2 YYEKEE (reference sequence). The CDR3 has 15 amino acids.

This clone was found a few times. The CDR3: CASSYGAVPYEQYF. In nucleotides, the CDR3 is TGTGCCAGCAGTTACGGGGCAGTCCCCTACGAGCAGTACTTC. The rearrangement joins TRBV6-5 to TRBJ2-7; D perhaps matches TRBD1 (5 bases). Trimming took 2 bases from V and 2 from J, leaving 10 bases between them. Per the germline V gene, CDR1 is MNHEY and CDR2 is SVGAGI. This CDR3 is built from 14 residues.

The CDR3 loop is CASSLQGATNEAFF. The CDR3 DNA reads TGCGCCAGCAGCTTACAGGGGGCTACGAATGAAGCTTTCTTT. The chain is built from TRBV5-1 and TRBJ1-1; 9 bases match TRBD1. The V gene end was trimmed by 2 bases and the J gene end by 7 bases; junction bases not matched to a gene: 6. The CDR3 extends over 14 amino acids. Germline V lookup: CDR1 SGHRS, CDR2 YFSETQ.

The genes are TRBV7-9 and TRBJ2-5; D might be TRBD1 (5 bases). Germline loops: CDR1 SEHNR, CDR2 FQNEAQ (reference sequence). V dropped 5 bases and J dropped 1 base, with 8 bases sitting between them. There are 13 residues in the CDR3. DNA of the CDR3: TGTGCCAGCAGCCCGGACACCCAAGAGACCCAGTACTTC. It translates to CASSPDTQETQYF.

This clone showed up just once. The chain has TRBV27 and TRBJ1-2, with D possibly TRBD1 on 6 matching bases. Trimming shortened V by 2 bases and J by 2 bases, and 9 bases separated the two germline ends. The CDR3 extends over 14 amino acids. Per germline, CDR1 MNHEY and CDR2 SMNVEV (reference sequence). The CDR3: CASSLTGPNYGYTF. Here the CDR3 DNA reads TGTGCCAGCAGTTTAACAGGGCCAAACTATGGCTACACCTTC.

CDR3: CASSLTGDYGYTF. The CDR3 DNA reads as TGCGCCAGCAGCCTGACAGGAGACTATGGCTACACCTTC. The rearrangement joins TRBV5-1 to TRBJ1-2; perhaps TRBD1 as D (6 bases). This CDR3 is built from 13 residues. Germline assignment: CDR1 SGHRS and CDR2 YFSETQ. V was trimmed by 4 bases and J by 3 bases, leaving 10 bases between them.

The rearrangement uses TRBV14 and TRBJ2-1; 8 positions match TRBD2. CDR1 is SGHDN, CDR2 FVKESK, per germline. There are 15 residues in the CDR3. V was pared by 1 base and J by 5 bases, with 4 bases of the junction left unmatched. CDR3 in amino acids: CASSQGTSFHNEQFF. As DNA, the CDR3 is TGTGCCAGCAGCCAAGGGACTAGCTTCCACAATGAGCAGTTCTTC.

The chain carries TRBV19 and TRBJ1-1; TRBD1 aligns across 9 bases. The J segment lost 5 bases and the V segment lost 3 bases, leaving 10 bases of the junction unmatched. Germline V lookup: CDR1 LNHDA, CDR2 SQIVND (reference sequence). This CDR3 spans 16 amino acids. CDR3 nucleotides: TGTGCCAGTAGTATCGACCACAGGGGGCTAGTAACTGAAGCTTTCTTT. It translates to CASSIDHRGLVTEAFF.